The subject of this entry is one TCR beta chain. Its antigen remains unknown. This entry comes from a study of T-cell memory formation after mild COVID-19. Across the study: TCR clusters mostly belonged to single donors. General observations from the study: Day 15 to 85 contracting clones showed balanced CD4/CD8; later expanders leaned CD4+. Pre-infection memory held some responding clones, suggesting pre-existing cross-reactive T cells responded. CD4+ contracting clones were found mainly in CM and EM, and CD8+ ones in EMRA.

The CDR3 runs to 15 residues. J was trimmed by 3 bases and V by 0 bases; bases with no gene match: 4. The germline V gene encodes CDR1 SGHRS and CDR2 YFSETQ. TCRdb re-derived calls from the 5' RACE reads in MiXCR, one entry per CDR3 protein. The table shows some 450,000 distinct CDR3 sequences, with about 20% occurring only once. Material for sequencing was PBMCs or a T cell subset sorted from them (not recorded which). This chain links TRBV5-1 with TRBJ2-7, with 9 nucleotides matching TRBD2. This clonotype originated in a man between 18 and 29 years old who had mild COVID-19 (a few samples of this study predate the infection). Cell type and time point are not known. CDR3 loop: CASSLVSGGFYEQYF. The DNA for the CDR3 is TGCGCCAGCAGCTTGGTTAGCGGGGGTTTCTACGAGCAGTACTTC.